This TCR beta chain is from a study of cytomegalovirus exposure and HLA in healthy donors. The V gene's germline CDR1 is SGHTA and CDR2 FQGNSA. V lost 0 bases to trimming and J lost 1 base, with 7 bases between them. This CDR3 spans 15 amino acids. Sequenced by immunoSEQ multiplex PCR; TCRdb stores in-frame clones only, minus some. Among about 160,000 clones listed, roughly 80% were seen once. Separate from the roughly 700-subject first cohort, the roughly 120-subject validation cohort was the one that the donors belonged to. Sequenced: PBMCs. The rearrangement uses TRBV7-2 and TRBJ2-1; tentative D call: TRBD1 (5 bases). The sequence came from a man aged 25-45 years in good health and CMV-seropositive. The DNA of the CDR3 is TGTGCCAGCAGCTTAGCGGGGCGTTCCTACAATGAGCAGTTCTTC. It is translated as CASSLAGRSYNEQFF.